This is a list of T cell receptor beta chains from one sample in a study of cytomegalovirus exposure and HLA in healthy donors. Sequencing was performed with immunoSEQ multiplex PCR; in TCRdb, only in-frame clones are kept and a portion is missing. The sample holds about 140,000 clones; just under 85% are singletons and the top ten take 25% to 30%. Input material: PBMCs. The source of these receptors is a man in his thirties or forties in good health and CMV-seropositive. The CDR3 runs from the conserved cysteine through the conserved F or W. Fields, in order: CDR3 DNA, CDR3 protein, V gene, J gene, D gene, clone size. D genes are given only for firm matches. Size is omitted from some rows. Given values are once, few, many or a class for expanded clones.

CDR3nt: TGTGCCAGCAGCATGGGTCGTTCTGGGGCCAACGTCCTGACTTTC; CDR3aa: CASSMGRSGANVLTF; v_gene: TRBV5-6; j_gene: TRBJ2-6; d_gene: .; abundance: once
CDR3nt: TGCGCCAGCAGATTGTCTAGCGGGAGTCCCCACTACGAGCAGTACTTC; CDR3aa: CASRLSSGSPHYEQYF; v_gene: TRBV5-1; j_gene: TRBJ2-7; d_gene: TRBD2; abundance: .
CDR3nt: TGTGCCTGGAGGGAGGGACTCGAGCCGAACATTCAGTACTTC; CDR3aa: CAWREGLEPNIQYF; v_gene: TRBV30; j_gene: TRBJ2-4; d_gene: .; abundance: .
CDR3nt: TGTGCCAGCAGCCGCGGACTAGCGGGGGCCCTCGGGGAGACCCAGTACTTC; CDR3aa: CASSRGLAGALGETQYF; v_gene: TRBV7-6; j_gene: TRBJ2-5; d_gene: TRBD2; abundance: .
CDR3nt: TGTGCCAGCAGGAGGAGGGTCAGGGACTCCTACGAGCAGTACTTC; CDR3aa: CASRRRVRDSYEQYF; v_gene: TRBV6-1; j_gene: TRBJ2-7; d_gene: .; abundance: .
CDR3nt: TGTGCCAGCAGCTTAGGTGAATGGGGACAGGGTAGTAATGAGCAGTTCTTC; CDR3aa: CASSLGEWGQGSNEQFF; v_gene: TRBV7-2; j_gene: TRBJ2-1; d_gene: TRBD1; abundance: .
CDR3nt: TGTGCCAGCAGCTTAGAGGGGCACACTGAAGCTTTCTTT; CDR3aa: CASSLEGHTEAFF; v_gene: TRBV11-3; j_gene: TRBJ1-1; d_gene: .; abundance: .
CDR3nt: TGTGCCTGGAGTGTTGGGCTAGCGGGAGGGGGGGACATTCAGTACTTC; CDR3aa: CAWSVGLAGGGDIQYF; v_gene: TRBV30; j_gene: TRBJ2-4; d_gene: TRBD2; abundance: .
CDR3nt: TGCGCCAGCAGCCAAGAAGCCCCGAGACTAGCGCCCTACGAGCAGTACTTC; CDR3aa: CASSQEAPRLAPYEQYF; v_gene: TRBV4-1; j_gene: TRBJ2-7; d_gene: TRBD2; abundance: .
CDR3nt: TGTGCCAGCAGCCTCCGGGGGGGGGCCGCCGAAGCTTTCTTT; CDR3aa: CASSLRGGAAEAFF; v_gene: TRBV4-2; j_gene: TRBJ1-1; d_gene: .; abundance: .
CDR3nt: TGTGCCAGCAGCTTAGGCCGGGGCGGGGTTGGCTACACCTTC; CDR3aa: CASSLGRGGVGYTF; v_gene: TRBV7-2; j_gene: TRBJ1-2; d_gene: .; abundance: .
CDR3nt: TGTGCCAGCAGCTTAGCGGCAAGGGGTGTCGACGAGCAGTACTTC; CDR3aa: CASSLAARGVDEQYF; v_gene: TRBV7-9; j_gene: TRBJ2-7; d_gene: .; abundance: once
CDR3nt: TGTGCCAGCGCCACAGGAGACAATCAGCCCCAGCATTTT; CDR3aa: CASATGDNQPQHF; v_gene: TRBV9; j_gene: TRBJ1-5; d_gene: .; abundance: .
CDR3nt: TGTGCCAGCAGCTTCCTACGTGGCAGGGGGTTCGAGCAGTACTTC; CDR3aa: CASSFLRGRGFEQYF; v_gene: TRBV5-8; j_gene: TRBJ2-7; d_gene: TRBD1; abundance: .
CDR3nt: TGTGCCAGCAGCGTACGGGGGGGCTTAAATGAGCAGTTCTTC; CDR3aa: CASSVRGGLNEQFF; v_gene: TRBV9; j_gene: TRBJ2-1; d_gene: TRBD2; abundance: .
CDR3nt: TGTGCCAGCAGCCCAGGGGGCTTGTGCTGGGCTTTCTTT; CDR3aa: CASSPGGLCWAFF; v_gene: TRBV28; j_gene: TRBJ1-1; d_gene: TRBD1; abundance: .
CDR3nt: TGTGCCAGCAGTAAAAGACAGGGAGGCCCCTACGAGCAGTACTTC; CDR3aa: CASSKRQGGPYEQYF; v_gene: TRBV6-5; j_gene: TRBJ2-7; d_gene: .; abundance: once
CDR3nt: TGTGCCAGTACCACAAGGGACAGGGGGGTTGAAAAACTGTTTTTT; CDR3aa: CASTTRDRGVEKLFF; v_gene: TRBV19; j_gene: TRBJ1-4; d_gene: TRBD1; abundance: .
CDR3nt: TGCGCCAGCAGCTCCGAGGGGGACGGTTCACCCCTCCACTTT; CDR3aa: CASSSEGDGSPLHF; v_gene: TRBV5-1; j_gene: TRBJ1-6; d_gene: .; abundance: .
CDR3nt: TGTGCCAGCAGTTTAGGACTAGCGGACACAGATACGCAGTATTTT; CDR3aa: CASSLGLADTDTQYF; v_gene: TRBV27; j_gene: TRBJ2-3; d_gene: TRBD2; abundance: many
CDR3nt: TGTGCCAGCAGCCAAAGACAGGGCCTAACTAACTATGGCTACACCTTC; CDR3aa: CASSQRQGLTNYGYTF; v_gene: TRBV7-8; j_gene: TRBJ1-2; d_gene: TRBD1; abundance: .
CDR3nt: TGTGCCAGCAGCTCAGCAGGGGCGGTTAGAACAGATACGCAGTATTTT; CDR3aa: CASSSAGAVRTDTQYF; v_gene: TRBV7-2; j_gene: TRBJ2-3; d_gene: .; abundance: .
CDR3nt: TGTGCCAGCAGTGACTGGCCGTCCGGGGAGCTGTTTTTT; CDR3aa: CASSDWPSGELFF; v_gene: TRBV2; j_gene: TRBJ2-2; d_gene: .; abundance: .
CDR3nt: TGTGCCAGCAGCGTCCGGGACAGTCGATACGAGCAGTACTTC; CDR3aa: CASSVRDSRYEQYF; v_gene: TRBV11-2; j_gene: TRBJ2-7; d_gene: TRBD1; abundance: .
CDR3nt: TGTGCCAGTAGGCAGGCCTACAATGAGCAGTTCTTC; CDR3aa: CASRQAYNEQFF; v_gene: TRBV7-2; j_gene: TRBJ2-1; d_gene: .; abundance: .
CDR3nt: TGTGCCAGCACCAAAGGACTAGCGGGGCCACCGGGGCAAGAGACCCAGTACTTC; CDR3aa: CASTKGLAGPPGQETQYF; v_gene: TRBV7-8; j_gene: TRBJ2-5; d_gene: TRBD2; abundance: .
CDR3nt: TGTGCCAGCAGCTTGCCACTGAACACCGGGGAGCTGTTTTTT; CDR3aa: CASSLPLNTGELFF; v_gene: TRBV5-6; j_gene: TRBJ2-2; d_gene: .; abundance: .